This TCR beta chain was documented in a study of CD8 T cells in Susac syndrome. This clonotype was counted a single time. No antigen is known for it. It was with random hexamers that about 0.45 to 1 ug RNA was reverse transcribed. In TCRdb, the immunoSEQ multiplex PCR reads were re-called with MiXCR into one record per CDR3 protein. This sample carries some 110,000 distinct CDR3 sequences, 90% to 95% of them seen once, and the ten largest clones take around 0.087%. The CDR3 contains 16 residues. Germline V lookup: CDR1 SGHTA, CDR2 FQGNSA. V dropped 5 bases and J dropped 5; count of bases not matched to a gene: 9. Regarding the study as a whole: The study recognized that the number of individuals in its TCR sequencing and HLA analysis was relatively small.

It was negative isolation that provided the CD8+ and CD4+ T cells, whereas TEMRA cells were enriched by FACS. The chain uses TRBV7-2 and TRBJ2-1; 10 bases match TRBD2. This receptor was obtained from a human donor in good health. The sequencing sample was made of CD4+ T cells from PBMCs. The CDR3 loop is CASSGMVLAGDNEQFF. The CDR3 DNA is TGTGCCAGCAGCGGGATGGTCCTAGCGGGGGACAATGAGCAGTTCTTC.